The clone carrying this T cell receptor (beta chain) came up many times. Its target is not known. These data originate in a study of CD8 T cells in ankylosing spondylitis. Study-wide findings and caveats: Ankylosing spondylitis blood appeared to be characterized by a TCR beta motif of 7 to 9 highly homologous variants.

Trimming took off 2 bases at V and 4 bases at J, with 12 bases between the two ends. Germline V gene lookup returns CDR1 MNHEY and CDR2 SVGAGI. The CDR3 is 14 amino acids. TCRdb re-derived calls from the 5' RACE reads in MiXCR, one entry per CDR3 protein. The data hold 800,000 to 900,000 distinct CDR3 sequences, with about 12% observed a single time. This sequence was found in a male donor with ankylosing spondylitis. Sequenced input: blood, either unsorted or a sorted T cell fraction (not recorded which). The chain recombines TRBV6-5 with TRBJ2-7; a possible D gene is TRBD1 (6 bases). The CDR3 loop is CASSYGGQLYEQYF. The CDR3 DNA follows: TGTGCCAGCAGTTACGGAGGACAGCTATACGAGCAGTACTTC.